The sequence of this T cell receptor beta chain was determined in a study of blood T cells in healthy people across ages. The authors ran a second PCR of 7 to 11 cycles using a sample-barcoded 5' primer and a J-beta primer mix. Each cDNA molecule was tagged by a template-switch adaptor with 12 random nucleotides. MiXCR was run by TCRdb on the 5' RACE reads, yielding one entry per CDR3 protein. This table holds around 1.1 million distinct CDR3 sequences, about two fifths found once. The study's findings and limits: What prevented conclusive comparison of naive and antigen-experienced cells was that PBMCs were unsorted. Higher diversity and more naive CD4+ cells were features of long-lived donors, compared to aged donors.

Donors gave around 9.3 milliliters of peripheral blood apiece. Turning to this clonotype: The antigen is undetermined.

The source is a man younger than 35 in good health. Material for sequencing was blood.

CDR3 residues: CASSLYGTLVGTGELFF. The DNA for the CDR3 is TGTGCCAGCAGCCTTTACGGGACTCTCGTGGGAACCGGGGAGCTGTTTTTT. The rearrangement uses TRBV11-2 and TRBJ2-2; TRBD2 might be the D (6 bases). From germline, CDR1 is SGHAT and CDR2 FQNNGV. The V gene lost 5 bases and the J gene lost 5 bases, with 21 bases spanning the gap. The CDR3 covers 17 residues.